These 32 T cell receptor beta chains were all obtained from the same sample, sequenced in a study of Ad26.COV2.S vaccination and SARS-CoV-2 variants. Stated treatment: roughly 19 received Ad26.COV2.S at low or high dose, single or two shots; roughly five received placebo; per-sample allocation not given. Sample collection was performed on day 63 after the first vaccine or placebo injection. TCRdb's copy holds only in-frame clones and misses some; the assay was immunoSEQ multiplex PCR. The data contain hundreds of thousands of clones, about nine tenths of them seen just once; the ten biggest clones take up 9.5% to 15%. Specimen: peripheral blood, collected in a trial of Ad26.COV2.S vaccine versus placebo. The origin of the receptors is a person between 18 and 65 years old who received the Ad26.COV2.S COVID-19 vaccine or a placebo.

The rearrangement links TRBV5-1 to TRBJ1-4; TRBD1 might be the D (6 bases). CDR3 length equals 15 residues. Germline loops: CDR1 SGHRS, CDR2 YFSETQ. The ends were cut back, 0 bases at V and 6 bases at J, with 12 bases in the middle. The CDR3 nucleotides read TGCGCCAGCAGCTTGGGGGCAGGGGCATATGAAAAACTGTTTTTT. Translating gives CASSLGAGAYEKLFF.

This chain connects TRBV12-3 or TRBV12-4 to TRBJ1-6; a possible D gene is TRBD1 (6 bases). Trimming pared 3 bases from V and 10 bases from J, leaving 10 bases between. This CDR3 contains 13 residues. The CDR3 region has the DNA TGTGCCAGCAGTTTTCAGGGGTGGTCACCCCTCCACTTT. Translating gives CASSFQGWSPLHF.

This clone was picked up a small number of times. The J gene is TRBJ2-2, the V gene TRBV28, with 8 bases matching TRBD2. Unmatched junction bases numbered 10, after V lost 3 bases and J lost 7 bases. The germline CDR1 and CDR2 sequences are MDHEN and SYDVKM. The CDR3 runs to 16 residues. CDR3: CASSFWIREGGGELFF. In DNA, the CDR3 is TGTGCCAGCAGTTTTTGGATTCGGGAGGGTGGCGGGGAGCTGTTTTTT.

This clone came up once. The chain carries TRBV9 and TRBJ2-1; unclear D gene. CDR1 and CDR2 from the germline V gene are SGDLS and YYNGEE. The CDR3 spans 17 residues. The V and J ends lost 4 bases and 0 bases respectively, with 17 bases between them. CDR3 DNA sequence: TGTGCCAGCAGCAGTTTCATTATAAAGAGCTCCTACAATGAGCAGTTCTTC. The encoded protein is CASSSFIIKSSYNEQFF.

J is TRBJ2-7 and V is TRBV2; TRBD1 might be the D (6 bases). Germline V gene data show CDR1 as SNHLY and CDR2 as FYNNEI. This CDR3 has 15 residues. The V and J ends lost 7 bases and 5 bases respectively, with 21 bases between them. CDR3 loop: CASTTPEGGSDEQYF. The CDR3 region has the DNA TGTGCCAGCACAACCCCCGAAGGGGGTTCCGACGAGCAGTACTTC. The full variable domain, in which reference TRBV2 and TRBJ2-7 provide the parts outside the CDR3, is EPEVTQTPSHQVTQMGQEVILRCVPISNHLYFYWYRQILGQKVEFLVSFYNNEISEKSEIFDDQFSVERPDGSNFTLKIRSTKLEDSAMYFCASTTPEGGSDEQYFGPGTRLTVT.

J is TRBJ1-1 and V is TRBV6-6, with 9 bases identical to TRBD1. The CDR3 spans 16 residues. Germline V gene lookup returns CDR1 MNHNY and CDR2 SVGAGI (reference sequence). With 0 bases clipped from V and 4 bases from J, the junction kept 6 bases outside the gene matches. The CDR3 DNA sequence: TGTGCCAGCAGTTACTCGAGGGGGACAGGGTCCACTGAAGCTTTCTTT. Translated: CASSYSRGTGSTEAFF.

The chain employs TRBV28 and TRBJ1-2; D gene uncertain. The V gene lost 5 bases and the J gene lost 3 bases, with 13 bases spanning the gap. CDR1 and CDR2 (germline): MDHEN, SYDVKM. This CDR3 comprises 14 residues. The CDR3, as DNA: TGTGCCAGCAGTCCGCAAGCAGTATACTATGGCTACACCTTC. This translates into CASSPQAVYYGYTF.

The chain carries TRBV15 and TRBJ2-1, with a tentative D call TRBD1 (6 bases). This CDR3 has 15 amino acids. Germline assignment: CDR1 LNHNV and CDR2 YYDKDF (reference sequence). Trimming shortened V by 0 bases and J by 8 bases, and 14 bases separated the two germline ends. The CDR3 here is CATSRDWDTGYEQFF. CDR3 nucleotides: TGTGCCACCAGCAGAGATTGGGACACCGGTTATGAGCAGTTCTTC.

This clone was detected only once. The chain carries TRBV15 and TRBJ2-1; 14 positions match TRBD2. In germline, CDR1 is LNHNV, CDR2 YYDKDF (reference sequence). The length of the CDR3 is 16 residues. V was pared by 4 bases and J by 7 bases, with 6 bases of the junction left unmatched. The CDR3 spells CATSKGLAGGLNEQFF. For the CDR3, the DNA is TGTGCCACCAGCAAAGGACTAGCGGGAGGTTTGAATGAGCAGTTCTTC.

The CDR3 spells CASSYDSFSNNYEQYF. The CDR3 bases are TGTGCCAGCAGTTACGACAGTTTCAGCAATAACTACGAGCAGTACTTC. J is TRBJ2-7 and V is TRBV6-2 or TRBV6-3, with a possible D match to TRBD1 (5 bases). V dropped 2 bases and J dropped 3 bases, with 17 bases sitting between them. Germline assignment: CDR1 MNHEY and CDR2 SVGEGT. This CDR3 is built from 16 residues.

The CDR3 nucleotides read TGTGCCAGCAGCTTTGAGGGAAAGGGCTCTGGAAACACCATATATTTT. Residues: CASSFEGKGSGNTIYF. This chain uses TRBV12-1 with TRBJ1-3. TRBV12-1 is listed as a pseudogene. The CDR3 runs 16 residues.

The V and J genes are TRBV5-4 and TRBJ1-2; 7 bases fit TRBD1. Germline assignment: CDR1 SGHNT and CDR2 YYREEE (reference sequence). V shed 4 bases and J 4 bases; nucleotides not matched to a gene: 7. There are 14 residues in the CDR3. In DNA, the CDR3 is TGTGCCAGCAGCACCCCGGGACAGACCTATGGCTACACCTTC. It is translated as CASSTPGQTYGYTF.

The chain recombines TRBV18 with TRBJ2-1, with a weak D call TRBD2 (6 bases). Germline CDR1 reads KGHSH; CDR2 reads LQKENI. The CDR3 has 16 residues. Trimming left V 0 bases short and J 7 bases short, with 16 bases between. CDR3 bases: TGTGCCAGCTCACCACCCGGGAGCGTAACGGGGAATGAGCAGTTCTTC. Translation: CASSPPGSVTGNEQFF.

The chain employs TRBV5-1 and TRBJ2-1; 10 nucleotides agree with TRBD2. The CDR3 covers 14 residues. Germline CDR1 and CDR2: SGHRS and YFSETQ. V shed 4 bases and J 15 bases; nucleotides not matched to a gene: 13. The CDR3 DNA is TGCGCCAGCAGCGCCGGGACTAGCGCTACGATGGGGTTCTTC. Its translation: CASSAGTSATMGFF.

V usage is TRBV25-1 and J usage is TRBJ2-5, with a tentative D call TRBD1 (5 bases). CDR1 and CDR2 (germline): MGHDK, SYGVNS. The germline V and J ends were trimmed by 3 bases and 0 bases, with 14 bases remaining between them. This CDR3 is built from 16 residues. CDR3 nucleotide sequence: TGTGCCAGCAGTGAGGCAGGGAAGGGGTACCAAGAGACCCAGTACTTC. Its protein product is CASSEAGKGYQETQYF.

This clone was recorded once. This chain connects TRBV7-4 to TRBJ1-2, with a tentative D call TRBD1 (6 bases). V was clipped by 1 base and J by 3 bases, with 18 bases between them. The CDR3 totals 17 residues. CDR1 and CDR2 (germline): SGHVT, SQSDAQ. This chain's CDR3 is CASSLVMESKGDYGYTF. The CDR3 DNA reads as TGTGCCAGCAGCTTAGTCATGGAATCAAAGGGGGACTATGGCTACACCTTC. Variable domain in full (rest from reference TRBV7-4 and TRBJ1-2): GAGVSQSPRYKVAKRGRDVALRCDSISGHVTLYWYRQTLGQGSEVLTYSQSDAQRDKSGRPSGRFSAERPERSVSTLKIQRTEQGDSAVYLCASSLVMESKGDYGYTFGSGTRLTVV.

V is TRBV6-6 and J is TRBJ1-6; D gene uncertain. Trimming removed 0 bases from V and 3 bases from J, with 9 bases in between. Germline CDR1 reads MNHNY; CDR2 reads SVGAGI (reference sequence). The CDR3 is made up of 16 amino acids. As DNA, the CDR3 is TGTGCCAGCAGTTACTCTGGACGGTTCTATAATTCACCCCTCCACTTT. It translates to CASSYSGRFYNSPLHF.

This chain uses TRBV7-9 with TRBJ2-1, with D uncertain. Trimming removed 5 bases from V and 4 bases from J, with 15 bases in between. The CDR3 contains 15 residues. Germline V lookup: CDR1 SEHNR, CDR2 FQNEAQ (reference sequence). This CDR3 is CASSPSRSQYNEQFF. CDR3 nucleotide sequence: TGTGCCAGCAGCCCCAGCCGGAGTCAGTACAATGAGCAGTTCTTC.

The gene calls are TRBV6-5 and TRBJ2-7; 10 nucleotides match TRBD1. The junction had 11 bases not matched to a gene; V was cut back by 11 bases and J by 4 bases. From germline, CDR1 is MNHEY and CDR2 SVGAGI. The CDR3 has 14 residues. Here the CDR3 reads CASIRDRGIYEQYF. For the CDR3, the DNA is TGTGCCTCCATCCGGGACAGGGGCATATACGAGCAGTACTTC.

CDR3 in DNA: TGTGCCAGCAGTACAACAACTAATGAAAAACTGTTTTTT. It encodes CASSTTTNEKLFF. This chain connects TRBV27 to TRBJ1-4; D unresolved. CDR3 length: 13 residues. Deletions cut 5 bases from V and 0 bases from J, with 4 bases between. The germline V gene encodes CDR1 MNHEY and CDR2 SMNVEV (reference sequence).

J is TRBJ2-5 and V is TRBV6-2 or TRBV6-3, with D tentatively TRBD2 (6 bases). Trimming shortened V by 6 bases and J by 5 bases, and 19 bases separated the two germline ends. Germline V gives CDR1 MNHEY, CDR2 SVGEGT. The CDR3 loop spans 15 amino acids. The CDR3 region has the DNA TGTGCCAGCAGCCGGGGAAGGAGGGTCCTGGAGACCCAGTACTTC. Residues: CASSRGRRVLETQYF.

The genes are TRBV5-1 and TRBJ1-1; 7 bases map to TRBD1. The germline V gene has CDR1 SGHRS and CDR2 YFSETQ. The CDR3 covers 15 residues. V was clipped by 3 bases and J by 4 bases; unmatched bases: 9. The chain's CDR3 is CASSSGGGGPTEAFF. The CDR3 DNA follows: TGCGCCAGCAGCTCGGGAGGAGGGGGCCCCACTGAAGCTTTCTTT.

The chain has TRBV7-2 and TRBJ2-1, with D tentatively TRBD2 (6 bases). Germline CDR1 SGHTA, CDR2 FQGNSA. Trimming removed 7 bases at V and 4 bases at J, with 14 bases between. The CDR3 loop spans 14 amino acids. The chain's CDR3 is CASTKGRDYNEQFF. The CDR3, as DNA: TGTGCCAGCACCAAGGGGCGGGATTACAATGAGCAGTTCTTC.

V is TRBV4-3 and J is TRBJ2-7; the D gene is possibly TRBD2 (6 bases). Trimming shortened V by 4 bases and J by 3 bases, and 13 bases separated the two germline ends. The CDR3 spans 14 residues. Germline V lookup: CDR1 LGHNA, CDR2 YSLEER. The CDR3: CASSRAGRDYEQYF. The CDR3 nucleotides are TGCGCCAGCAGCCGAGCGGGTCGGGACTACGAGCAGTACTTC.

V is TRBV5-1 and J is TRBJ2-3, with D perhaps TRBD1 (6 bases). The CDR3 spans 13 residues. Germline-derived CDR1 and CDR2 are SGHRS and YFSETQ. With 5 bases removed from V and 3 bases from J, the gap between germline ends came to 10 bases. In DNA, the CDR3 is TGCGCCAGCAGACGTACAGGGACAGATACGCAGTATTTT. Translated, it gives CASRRTGTDTQYF.

The V call is TRBV6-5, the J call TRBJ2-3, with 7 bases aligning to TRBD1. Per germline, CDR1 MNHEY and CDR2 SVGAGI. CDR3 length: 14 amino acids. J lost 2 bases, V lost 7 bases, and 6 bases had no gene match. The CDR3 DNA reads TGTGCCAGCATTACAGGGGACAACACAGATACGCAGTATTTT. The encoded protein is CASITGDNTDTQYF.

For the CDR3, the DNA is TGTGCCAGCAGTCGCAGGGGACCCTACAATGAGCAGTTCTTC. It codes for CASSRRGPYNEQFF. The chain joins TRBV6-2 or TRBV6-3 to TRBJ2-1; tentatively, D is TRBD1 (6 bases). V was trimmed by 5 bases and J by 2 bases, leaving 10 bases between them. CDR1 and CDR2 from the germline V gene are MNHEY and SVGEGT. The CDR3 is 14 residues long.

This chain joins TRBV4-2 and TRBJ1-1; TRBD1 aligns across 10 bases. The CDR3 extends over 14 amino acids. Per germline, CDR1 LGHNA and CDR2 YNFKEQ. Trimming at V came to 7 bases and at J to 4 bases, leaving 6 bases not matched to a gene. CDR3: CASTRGQGSTEAFF. In DNA form, the CDR3 reads TGTGCCAGCACTCGGGGACAGGGGTCCACTGAAGCTTTCTTT.

The chain couples TRBV7-2 to TRBJ2-1; TRBD2 matches 8 bases. Germline V gene data show CDR1 as SGHTA and CDR2 as FQGNSA. V lost 7 bases and J lost 10; bases outside the gene matches: 12. The CDR3 consists of 14 residues. CDR3: CASTSVGGVGEQFF. The CDR3, as DNA: TGTGCCAGCACCTCGGTCGGGGGGGTTGGAGAGCAGTTCTTC. The whole variable domain, filled in from reference TRBV7-2 and TRBJ2-1, reads GAGVSQSPSNKVTEKGKDVELRCDPISGHTALYWYRQSLGQGLEFLIYFQGNSAPDKSGLPSDRFSAERTGGSVSTLTIQRTQQEDSAVYLCASTSVGGVGEQFFGPGTRLTVL.

This chain connects TRBV7-6 to TRBJ2-1, with D perhaps TRBD1 (5 bases). V shed 2 bases and J shed 6 bases, with 11 bases lying between them. Germline CDR1 reads SGHVS; CDR2 reads FNYEAQ. The CDR3 is 14 amino acids. The CDR3 bases are TGTGCCAGCAGCTTATCGGCTGGGGCCAATGAGCAGTTCTTC. Protein product: CASSLSAGANEQFF.

J is TRBJ1-1 and V is TRBV3-1 (or the pseudogene TRBV3-2); no reliable D call. This CDR3 comprises 14 residues. The ends were cut back, 0 bases at V and 0 bases at J, with 5 bases in the middle. Germline V lookup: CDR1 LGHDT, CDR2 YNNKEL (reference sequence). CDR3 nucleotide sequence: TGTGCCAGCAGCCAAGAGTCACTGAACACTGAAGCTTTCTTT. Translated: CASSQESLNTEAFF.

This sequence joins TRBV29-1 and TRBJ1-2; TRBD1 matches 8 bases. V was pared by 4 bases and J by 6 bases, with 13 bases of the junction left unmatched. The length of the CDR3 is 15 residues. The germline gives CDR1 SQVTM, CDR2 ANQGSEA. The CDR3 protein is CSVGRGAGGANGYTF. For the CDR3, the DNA is TGCAGCGTTGGAAGGGGGGCAGGGGGCGCGAATGGCTACACCTTC.